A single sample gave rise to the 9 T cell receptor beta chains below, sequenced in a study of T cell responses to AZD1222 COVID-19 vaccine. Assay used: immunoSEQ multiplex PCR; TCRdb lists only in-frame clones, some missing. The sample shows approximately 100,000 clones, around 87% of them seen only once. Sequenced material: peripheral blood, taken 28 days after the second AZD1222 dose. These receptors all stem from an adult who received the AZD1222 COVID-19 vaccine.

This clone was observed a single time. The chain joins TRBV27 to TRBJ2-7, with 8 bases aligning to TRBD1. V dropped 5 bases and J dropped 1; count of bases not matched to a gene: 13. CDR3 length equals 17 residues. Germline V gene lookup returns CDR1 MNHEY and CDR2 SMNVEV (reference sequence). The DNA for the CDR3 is TGTGCCAGCAGTCCGCTCCTTGGACAGGGAGCGTCCTACGAGCAGTACTTC. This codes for CASSPLLGQGASYEQYF.

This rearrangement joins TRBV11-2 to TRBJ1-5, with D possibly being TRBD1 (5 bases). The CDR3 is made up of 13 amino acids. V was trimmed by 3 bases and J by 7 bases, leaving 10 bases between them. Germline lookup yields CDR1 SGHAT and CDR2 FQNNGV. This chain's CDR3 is CASSFQGGQPQHF. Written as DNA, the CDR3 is TGTGCCAGCAGCTTTCAGGGTGGACAGCCCCAGCATTTT.

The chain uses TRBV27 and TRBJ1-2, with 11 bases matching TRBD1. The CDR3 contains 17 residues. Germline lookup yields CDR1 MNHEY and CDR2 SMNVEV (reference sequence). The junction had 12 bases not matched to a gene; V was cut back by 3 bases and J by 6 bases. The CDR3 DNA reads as TGTGCCAGCAGTTTCTCCGCCGGGACAGGGGGGCAGGATGGCTACACCTTC. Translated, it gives CASSFSAGTGGQDGYTF.

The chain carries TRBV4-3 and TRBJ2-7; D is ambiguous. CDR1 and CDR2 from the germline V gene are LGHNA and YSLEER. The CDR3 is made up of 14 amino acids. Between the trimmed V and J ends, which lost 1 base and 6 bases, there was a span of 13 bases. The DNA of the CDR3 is TGCGCCAGCAGCCAAGTTCTGAGGTTGGGCGAGCAGTACTTC. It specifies CASSQVLRLGEQYF.

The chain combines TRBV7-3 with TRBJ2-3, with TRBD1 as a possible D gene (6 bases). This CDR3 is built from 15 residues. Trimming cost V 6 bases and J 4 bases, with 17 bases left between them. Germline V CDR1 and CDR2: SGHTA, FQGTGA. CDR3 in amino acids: CASRSVRGVSDTQYF. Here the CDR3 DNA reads TGTGCCAGCAGGTCTGTCAGGGGAGTCTCAGATACGCAGTATTTT.

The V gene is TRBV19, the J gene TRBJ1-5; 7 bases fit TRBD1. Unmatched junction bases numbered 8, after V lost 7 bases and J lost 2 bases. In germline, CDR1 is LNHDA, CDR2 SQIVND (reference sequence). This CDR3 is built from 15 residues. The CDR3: CASNQGGGGNQPQHF. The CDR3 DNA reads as TGTGCCAGTAACCAGGGAGGGGGCGGCAATCAGCCCCAGCATTTT.

The CDR3 here is CASSLTSLNTGELFF. Written as DNA, the CDR3 is TGTGCCAGCAGCTTGACTAGCCTGAACACCGGGGAGCTGTTTTTT. The chain couples TRBV5-4 to TRBJ2-2, with D possibly TRBD2 on 6 matching bases. CDR3 length: 15 amino acids. The germline V gene encodes CDR1 SGHNT and CDR2 YYREEE (reference sequence). Between the trimmed V and J ends, which lost 1 base and 1 base, there was a span of 8 bases.

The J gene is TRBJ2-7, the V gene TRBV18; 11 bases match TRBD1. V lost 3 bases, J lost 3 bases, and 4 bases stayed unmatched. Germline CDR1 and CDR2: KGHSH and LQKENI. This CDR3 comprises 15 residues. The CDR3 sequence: CASSPVGTGGYEQYF. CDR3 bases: TGTGCCAGCTCACCTGTCGGGACAGGGGGCTACGAGCAGTACTTC. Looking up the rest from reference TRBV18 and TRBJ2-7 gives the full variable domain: NAGVMQNPRHLVRRRGQEARLRCSPMKGHSHVYWYRQLPEEGLKFMVYLQKENIIDESGMPKERFSAEFPKEGPSILRIQQVVRGDSAAYFCASSPVGTGGYEQYFGPGTRLTVT.

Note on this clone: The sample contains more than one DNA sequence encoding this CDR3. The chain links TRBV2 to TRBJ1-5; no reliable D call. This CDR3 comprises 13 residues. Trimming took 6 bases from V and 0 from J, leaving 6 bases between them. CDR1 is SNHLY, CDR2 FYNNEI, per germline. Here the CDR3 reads CASRRDSNQPQHF. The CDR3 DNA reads TGTGCCAGCAGGAGAGATAGCAATCAGCCCCAGCATTTT.